This T cell receptor (beta chain) stems from a study of OX40 agonist ivuxolimab in advanced cancers. The study's findings and limits: The mean number of expanded clones was higher in CD8+ T cells than in CD4+. Part of the nonresponder group also had normalized T-cell clonal expansion that was low.

Libraries were prepared by immunoSEQ multiplex PCR; TCRdb keeps only in-frame clonotypes and omits some of them. The sample consists of about 80,000 clones, 90% of them appearing once. A word on this clone: Its target is unknown.

This CDR3 spans 16 amino acids. It was autoimmune disease history or systemic immunosuppression that excluded patients. The sampling schedule covered blood at baseline, cycle 4 day 1, and cycle 7 day 1. The input for sequencing was CD4+ or CD8+ T cells sorted from blood, taken in a trial of the OX40 agonist ivuxolimab. V and J are TRBV21-1 and TRBJ1-5; the D call in the table, TRBD1, was not verified against the DNA. TRBV21-1 is annotated as a pseudogene. The TCR originated in an adult with an advanced solid tumor such as melanoma, head and neck, liver or kidney cancer. The CDR3 here is CASSKVYRGAKQPQHF. The DNA of the CDR3 is TGTGCCAGCAGCAAAGTTTACAGGGGGGCGAAGCAGCCCCAGCATTTT.